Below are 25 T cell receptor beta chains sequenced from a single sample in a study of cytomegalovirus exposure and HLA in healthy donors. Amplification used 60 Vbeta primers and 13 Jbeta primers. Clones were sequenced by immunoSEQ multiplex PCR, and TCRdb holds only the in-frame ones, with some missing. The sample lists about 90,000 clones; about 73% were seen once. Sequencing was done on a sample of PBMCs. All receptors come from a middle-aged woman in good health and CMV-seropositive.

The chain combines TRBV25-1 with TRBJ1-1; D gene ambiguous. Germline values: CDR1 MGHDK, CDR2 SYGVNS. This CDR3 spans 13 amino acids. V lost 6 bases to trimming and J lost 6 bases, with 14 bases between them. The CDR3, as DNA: TGTGCCAGCAGAGCACCGGTTAGCCCTGAAGCTTTCTTT. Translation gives CASRAPVSPEAFF.

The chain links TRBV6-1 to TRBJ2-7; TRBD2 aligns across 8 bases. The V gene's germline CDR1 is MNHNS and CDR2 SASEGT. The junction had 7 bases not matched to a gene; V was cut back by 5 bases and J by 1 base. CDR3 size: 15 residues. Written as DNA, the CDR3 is TGTGCCAGCAGTCGGGGGGGACTAGTGTCCTACGAGCAGTACTTC. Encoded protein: CASSRGGLVSYEQYF.

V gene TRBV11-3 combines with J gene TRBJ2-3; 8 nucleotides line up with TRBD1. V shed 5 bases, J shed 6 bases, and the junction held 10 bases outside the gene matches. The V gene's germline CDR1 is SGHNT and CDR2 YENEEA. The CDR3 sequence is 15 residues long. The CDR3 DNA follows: TGTGCCAGCAGCCCCCAGGGGGCAGGGAGGGATACGCAGTATTTT. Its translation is CASSPQGAGRDTQYF.

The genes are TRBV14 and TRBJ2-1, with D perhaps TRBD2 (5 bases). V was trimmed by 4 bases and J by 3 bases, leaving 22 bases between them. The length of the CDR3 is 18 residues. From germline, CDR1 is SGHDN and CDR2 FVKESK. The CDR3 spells CASSLQTIGVIGYNEQFF. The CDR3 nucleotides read TGTGCCAGCAGCCTTCAAACAATCGGGGTAATAGGCTACAATGAGCAGTTCTTC.

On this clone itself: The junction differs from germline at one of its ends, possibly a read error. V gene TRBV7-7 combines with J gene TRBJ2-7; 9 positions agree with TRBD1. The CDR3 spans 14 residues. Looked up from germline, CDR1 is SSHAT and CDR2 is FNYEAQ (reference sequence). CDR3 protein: CASSPGQGWDEQYF. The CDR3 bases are TGTGCTAGCAGTCCGGGACAGGGTTGGGACGAGCAGTACTTC. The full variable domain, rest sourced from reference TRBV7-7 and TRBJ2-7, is GAGVSQSPRYKVTKRGQDVTLRCDPISSHATLYWYQQALGQGPEFLTYFNYEAQPDKSGLPSDRFSAERPEGSISTLTIQRTEQRDSAMYRCASSPGQGWDEQYFGPGTRLTVT.

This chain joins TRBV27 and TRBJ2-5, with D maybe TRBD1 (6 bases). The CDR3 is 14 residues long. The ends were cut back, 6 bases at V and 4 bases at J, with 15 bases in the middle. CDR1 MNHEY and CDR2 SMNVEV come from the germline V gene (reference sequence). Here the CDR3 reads CASSYSMGAETQYF. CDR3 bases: TGTGCCAGCAGCTATTCCATGGGGGCAGAGACCCAGTACTTC.

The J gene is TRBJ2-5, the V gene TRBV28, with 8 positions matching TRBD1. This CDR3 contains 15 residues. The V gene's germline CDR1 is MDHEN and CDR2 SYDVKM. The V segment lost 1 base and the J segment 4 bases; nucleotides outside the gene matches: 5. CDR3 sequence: CASSLLAGGGETQYF. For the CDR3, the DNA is TGTGCCAGCAGTTTATTAGCAGGGGGCGGAGAGACCCAGTACTTC. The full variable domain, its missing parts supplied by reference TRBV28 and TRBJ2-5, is DVKVTQSSRYLVKRTGEKVFLECVQDMDHENMFWYRQDPGLGLRLIYFSYDVKMKEKGDIPEGYSVSREKKERFSLILESASTNQTSMYLCASSLLAGGGETQYFGPGTRLLVL.

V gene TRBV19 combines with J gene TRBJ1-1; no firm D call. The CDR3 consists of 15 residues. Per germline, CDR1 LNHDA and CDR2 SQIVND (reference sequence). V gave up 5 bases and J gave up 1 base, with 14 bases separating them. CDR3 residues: CASSQTANGNTEAFF. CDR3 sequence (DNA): TGTGCCAGTAGTCAGACTGCAAATGGGAACACTGAAGCTTTCTTT.

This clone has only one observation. CDR3 nucleotide sequence: TGTGCCAGCAGTTTCAGTGCTGATGAGCAGTTCTTC. Protein sequence: CASSFSADEQFF. This chain links TRBV2 with TRBJ2-1; D ambiguous. Germline lookup yields CDR1 SNHLY and CDR2 FYNNEI. This CDR3 region has 12 residues. Trimming shortened V by 5 bases and J by 8 bases, and 10 bases separated the two germline ends.

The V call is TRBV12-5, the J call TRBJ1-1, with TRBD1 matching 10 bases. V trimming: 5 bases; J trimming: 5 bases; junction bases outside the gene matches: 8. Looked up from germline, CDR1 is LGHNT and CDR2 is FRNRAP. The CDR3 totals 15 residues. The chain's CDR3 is CASGPGQGRGTEAFF. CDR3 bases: TGTGCTAGTGGTCCGGGACAGGGGCGGGGAACTGAAGCTTTCTTT.

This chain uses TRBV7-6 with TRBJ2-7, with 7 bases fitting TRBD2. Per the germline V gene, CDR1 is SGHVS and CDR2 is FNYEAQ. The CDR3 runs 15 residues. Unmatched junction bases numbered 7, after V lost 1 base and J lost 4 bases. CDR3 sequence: CASSLGGGRDYEQYF. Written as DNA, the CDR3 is TGTGCCAGCAGCTTAGGTGGCGGGAGAGATTACGAGCAGTACTTC.

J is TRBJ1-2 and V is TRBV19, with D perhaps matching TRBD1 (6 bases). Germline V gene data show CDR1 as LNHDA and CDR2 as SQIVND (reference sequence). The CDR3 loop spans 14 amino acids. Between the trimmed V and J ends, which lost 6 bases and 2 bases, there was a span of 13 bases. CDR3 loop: CASRPGQMNYGYTF. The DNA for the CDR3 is TGTGCCAGTAGGCCTGGACAGATGAACTATGGCTACACCTTC.

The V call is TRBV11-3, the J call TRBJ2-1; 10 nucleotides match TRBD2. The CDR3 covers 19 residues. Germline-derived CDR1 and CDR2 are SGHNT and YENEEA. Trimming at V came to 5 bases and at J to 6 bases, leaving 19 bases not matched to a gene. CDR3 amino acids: CASSPLSSGGPARGNEQFF. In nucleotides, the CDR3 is TGTGCCAGCAGCCCCCTGTCTAGCGGGGGCCCTGCCCGCGGCAATGAGCAGTTCTTC.

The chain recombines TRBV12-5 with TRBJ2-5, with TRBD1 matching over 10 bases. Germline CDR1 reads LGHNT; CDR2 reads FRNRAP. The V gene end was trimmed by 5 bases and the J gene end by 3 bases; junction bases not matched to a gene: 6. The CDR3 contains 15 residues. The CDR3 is CASGQPGTGEETQYF. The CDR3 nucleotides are TGTGCTAGTGGTCAGCCGGGGACAGGGGAAGAGACCCAGTACTTC.

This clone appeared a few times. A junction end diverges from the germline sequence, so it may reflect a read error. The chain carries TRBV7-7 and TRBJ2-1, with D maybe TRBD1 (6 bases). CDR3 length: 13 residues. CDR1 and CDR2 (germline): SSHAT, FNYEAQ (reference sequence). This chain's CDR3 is CASSLDRTNEQFF. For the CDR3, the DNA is TGTGCTAGCAGCCTTGACAGGACAAATGAGCAGTTCTTC.

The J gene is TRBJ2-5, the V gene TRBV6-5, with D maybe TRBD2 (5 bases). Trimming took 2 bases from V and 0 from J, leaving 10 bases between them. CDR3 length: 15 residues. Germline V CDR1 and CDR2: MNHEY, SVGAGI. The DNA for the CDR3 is TGTGCCAGCAGTTACGGCCCCGGGGACCAAGAGACCCAGTACTTC. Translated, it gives CASSYGPGDQETQYF.

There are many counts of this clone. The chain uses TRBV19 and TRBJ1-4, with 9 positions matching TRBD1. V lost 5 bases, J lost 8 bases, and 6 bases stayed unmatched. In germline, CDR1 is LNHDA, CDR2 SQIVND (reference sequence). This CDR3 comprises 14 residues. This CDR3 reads CASSPGQGSEKLFF. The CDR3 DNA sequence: TGTGCCAGTAGTCCGGGACAGGGATCAGAAAAACTGTTTTTT.

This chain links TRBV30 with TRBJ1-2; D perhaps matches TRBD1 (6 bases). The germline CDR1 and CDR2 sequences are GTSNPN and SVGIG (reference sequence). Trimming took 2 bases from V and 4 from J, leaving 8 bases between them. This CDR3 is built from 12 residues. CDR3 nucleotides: TGTGCCTGGAGTCCAGGGGTCTATGGCTACACCTTC. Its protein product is CAWSPGVYGYTF.

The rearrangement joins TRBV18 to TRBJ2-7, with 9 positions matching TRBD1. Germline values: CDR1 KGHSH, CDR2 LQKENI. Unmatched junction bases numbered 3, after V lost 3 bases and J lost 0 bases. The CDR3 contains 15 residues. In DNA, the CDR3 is TGTGCCAGCTCACCCCCGGACAGGGGCTCCTACGAGCAGTACTTC. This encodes CASSPPDRGSYEQYF.

This CDR3 reads CASSYEAAYGYTF. The CDR3 nucleotides are TGTGCCAGCAGTTACGAAGCTGCCTATGGCTACACCTTC. The genes are TRBV6-6 and TRBJ1-2, with D uncertain. The length of the CDR3 is 13 residues. V was shortened by 2 bases and J by 4 bases, with 8 bases between the two germline ends. Germline loops: CDR1 MNHNY, CDR2 SVGAGI (reference sequence).

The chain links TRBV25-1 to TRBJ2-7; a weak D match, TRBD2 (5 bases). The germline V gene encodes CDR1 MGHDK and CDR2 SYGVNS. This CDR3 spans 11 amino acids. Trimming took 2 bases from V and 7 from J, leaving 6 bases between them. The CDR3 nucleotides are TGTGCCAGCAGTGAAAAGCGGGAGCAGTACTTC. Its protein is CASSEKREQYF.

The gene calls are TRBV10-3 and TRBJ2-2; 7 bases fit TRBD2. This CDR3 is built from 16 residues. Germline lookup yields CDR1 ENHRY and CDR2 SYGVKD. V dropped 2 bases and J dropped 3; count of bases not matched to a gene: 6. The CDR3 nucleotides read TGTGCCATCAGTGAGGGGGGAGGGATGGACACCGGGGAGCTGTTTTTT. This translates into CAISEGGGMDTGELFF.

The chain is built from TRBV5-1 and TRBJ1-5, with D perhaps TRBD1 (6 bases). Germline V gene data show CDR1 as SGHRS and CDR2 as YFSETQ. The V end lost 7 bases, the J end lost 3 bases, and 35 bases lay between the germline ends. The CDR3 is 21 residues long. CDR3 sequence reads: CASGTGKEDANHKGSNQPQHF. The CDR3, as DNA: TGCGCCAGCGGAACAGGGAAGGAAGACGCCAACCATAAGGGGTCCAATCAGCCCCAGCATTTT.

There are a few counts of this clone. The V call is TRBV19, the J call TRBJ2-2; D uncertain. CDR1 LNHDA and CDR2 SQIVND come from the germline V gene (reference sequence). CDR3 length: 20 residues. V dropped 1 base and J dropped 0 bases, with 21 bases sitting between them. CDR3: CASSIGLLSRKRSNTGELFF. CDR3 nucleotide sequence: TGTGCCAGTAGTATAGGATTGTTAAGTCGGAAGCGATCGAACACCGGGGAGCTGTTTTTT.

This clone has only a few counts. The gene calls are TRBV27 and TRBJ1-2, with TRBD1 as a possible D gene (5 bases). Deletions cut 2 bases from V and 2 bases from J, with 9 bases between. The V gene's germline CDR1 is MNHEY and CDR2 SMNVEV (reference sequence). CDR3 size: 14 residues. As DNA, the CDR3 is TGTGCCAGCAGTTTAACCCCAGGGAACTATGGCTACACCTTC. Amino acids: CASSLTPGNYGYTF.